These 12 T cell receptor beta chains came from one sample sequenced in a study of OX40 agonist ivuxolimab in advanced cancers. TCRdb's table, derived via immunoSEQ multiplex PCR, lists solely in-frame clones and lacks some. The sample lists fewer than 85,000 clones, 80% to 90% occurring once. Here the sequenced sample was CD4+ or CD8+ T cells sorted from blood, taken in a trial of the OX40 agonist ivuxolimab. These receptors were taken from an adult with an advanced solid tumor such as melanoma, head and neck, liver or kidney cancer.

The chain combines TRBV28 with TRBJ2-2; D remains unclear. Germline V gives CDR1 MDHEN, CDR2 SYDVKM. Trimming left V 2 bases short and J 4 bases short, with 11 bases between. The CDR3 sequence is 15 residues long. CDR3 sequence reads: CASSLRGRRTGELFF. For the CDR3, the DNA is TGTGCCAGCAGTTTAAGAGGCCGGCGCACCGGGGAGCTGTTTTTT.

This chain joins TRBV28 and TRBJ1-1; TRBD1 is a possible D gene (6 bases). The CDR3 has 15 residues. V lost 6 bases to trimming and J lost 6 bases, with 20 bases between them. The germline V gene encodes CDR1 MDHEN and CDR2 SYDVKM. The CDR3 reads CASSYRGQIDPEAFF. Written as DNA, the CDR3 is TGTGCCAGCAGCTACCGAGGACAGATAGATCCTGAAGCTTTCTTT.

The chain couples TRBV2 to TRBJ2-1, with D unclear. The germline V gene has CDR1 SNHLY and CDR2 FYNNEI. The CDR3 runs 17 residues. The V end was cut by 5 bases, the J end by 6 bases, with 23 bases between. The CDR3 loop is CASSQNTPGERVNEQFF. In nucleotides, the CDR3 is TGTGCCAGCAGTCAAAATACGCCTGGGGAAAGGGTCAATGAGCAGTTCTTC.

This sequence joins TRBV29-1 and TRBJ2-1, with 10 nucleotides matching TRBD2. This CDR3 comprises 14 residues. The J segment lost 3 bases and the V segment lost 8 bases, leaving 7 bases of the junction unmatched. Germline-derived CDR1 and CDR2 are SQVTM and ANQGSEA. The chain's CDR3 is CSYSASGSYNEQFF. The CDR3, as DNA: TGCAGCTACTCAGCTAGCGGGAGCTACAATGAGCAGTTCTTC.

The chain's CDR3 is CASSLWAGGAYEQYF. CDR3 DNA: TGCGCCAGCAGCTTGTGGGCAGGGGGGGCCTACGAGCAGTACTTC. The genes are TRBV5-1 and TRBJ2-7; the D gene could be TRBD1 or TRBD2 (7 bases each). The CDR3 totals 15 residues. The germline V gene has CDR1 SGHRS and CDR2 YFSETQ. V was pared by 1 base and J by 2 bases, with 13 bases between. The full variable domain, completed using reference TRBV5-1 and TRBJ2-7, is KAGVTQTPRYLIKTRGQQVTLSCSPISGHRSVSWYQQTPGQGLQFLFEYFSETQRNKGNFPGRFSGRQFSNSRSEMNVSTLELGDSALYLCASSLWAGGAYEQYFGPGTRLTVT.

This clone has only a few counts. The gene calls are TRBV7-9 and TRBJ2-5; D gene uncertain. This CDR3 contains 14 residues. Trimming took off 5 bases at V and 2 bases at J, with 12 bases between the two ends. CDR1 is SEHNR, CDR2 FQNEAQ, per germline (reference sequence). The CDR3 sequence: CASSPDLTQETQYF. The CDR3 DNA reads as TGTGCCAGCAGCCCCGACTTAACTCAAGAGACCCAGTACTTC.

This chain joins TRBV7-3 and TRBJ2-7; TRBD1 agrees at 10 bases. V lost 4 bases and J lost 3; bases outside the gene matches: 0. The CDR3 length is 13 residues. Germline values: CDR1 SGHTA, CDR2 FQGTGA. Here the CDR3 DNA reads TGTGCCAGCAGCTGGACAGGGGGCTACGAGCAGTACTTC. Amino acid sequence: CASSWTGGYEQYF.

For the CDR3, the DNA is TGCGCCACCTCCCTCTGCGGGGGGGTTCCAACTGGCGAGCAGTACTTC. This encodes CATSLCGGVPTGEQYF. This chain connects TRBV10-1 to TRBJ2-7; 9 bases fit TRBD2. V lost 10 bases, J lost 6 bases, and 19 bases stayed unmatched. Germline CDR1 reads WNHNN; CDR2 reads SYGVQD (reference sequence). CDR3 size: 16 residues.

This clone was observed once. The chain employs TRBV27 and TRBJ2-5, with 7 bases lining up with TRBD1. Unmatched junction bases numbered 5, after V lost 6 bases and J lost 1 base. The CDR3 totals 14 residues. Germline V lookup: CDR1 MNHEY, CDR2 SMNVEV (reference sequence). Here the CDR3 reads CASRRTGAQETQYF. DNA of the CDR3: TGTGCCAGCAGAAGGACAGGAGCCCAAGAGACCCAGTACTTC.

Concerning this clone: One junction end does not reproduce the germline sequence, and a read error may be involved. The chain is built from TRBV9 and TRBJ1-1; tentative D call: TRBD1 (5 bases). CDR3 size: 13 residues. Germline V gene data show CDR1 as SGDLS and CDR2 as YYNGEE. In nucleotides, the CDR3 is TGTGCCAGCAGCCTACTAGGGACCGAAGTTACCGTCTTT. Translated: CASSLLGTEVTVF.

V and J are TRBV29-1 and TRBJ1-2; D unresolved. This CDR3 is 10 amino acids long. Trimming took off 3 bases at V and 3 bases at J, with 2 bases between the two ends. Germline V gene lookup returns CDR1 SQVTM and CDR2 ANQGSEA. This chain's CDR3 is CSVEDYGYTF. The DNA for the CDR3 is TGCAGCGTTGAGGACTATGGCTACACCTTC.

The chain links TRBV7-3 to TRBJ2-6, with D unclear. Germline assignment: CDR1 SGHTA and CDR2 FQGTGA. The CDR3 sequence is 17 residues long. The V end was cut by 0 bases, the J end by 0 bases, with 9 bases between. CDR3 region: CASSLTDPRSGANVLTF. DNA of the CDR3: TGTGCCAGCAGCTTAACAGATCCGCGCTCTGGGGCCAACGTCCTGACTTTC.